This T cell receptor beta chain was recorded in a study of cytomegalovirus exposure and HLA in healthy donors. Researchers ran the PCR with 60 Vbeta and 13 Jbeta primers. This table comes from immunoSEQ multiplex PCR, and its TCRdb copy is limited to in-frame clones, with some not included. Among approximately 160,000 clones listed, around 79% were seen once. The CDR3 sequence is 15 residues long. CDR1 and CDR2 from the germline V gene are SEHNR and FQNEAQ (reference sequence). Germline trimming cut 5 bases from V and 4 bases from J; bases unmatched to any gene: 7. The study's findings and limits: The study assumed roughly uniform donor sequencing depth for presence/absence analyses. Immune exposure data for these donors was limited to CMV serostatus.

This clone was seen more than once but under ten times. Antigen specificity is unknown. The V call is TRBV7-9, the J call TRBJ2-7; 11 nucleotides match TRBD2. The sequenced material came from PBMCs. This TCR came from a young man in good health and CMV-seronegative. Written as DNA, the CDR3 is TGTGCCAGCAGCGCCCTTAGCGGGAGGGCTTACGAGCAGTACTTC. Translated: CASSALSGRAYEQYF. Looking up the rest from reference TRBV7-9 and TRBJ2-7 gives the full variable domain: DTGVSQNPRHKITKRGQNVTFRCDPISEHNRLYWYRQTLGQGPEFLTYFQNEAQLEKSRLLSDRFSAERPKGSFSTLEIQRTEQGDSAMYLCASSALSGRAYEQYFGPGTRLTVT.